The 22 T cell receptor beta chains reported below all come from one sample, sequenced in a study of blood T cell repertoires in COVID-19. Sequencing used immunoSEQ multiplex PCR; TCRdb keeps in-frame clones, though not all of them. Found here are around 320,000 clones, roughly 87% of them singletons; the top ten hold approximately 2.2%. The sample was peripheral blood. The receptors shown here come from a man between 18 and 35 years old with active or convalescent COVID-19.

V is TRBV3-1 (or the pseudogene TRBV3-2) and J is TRBJ2-2; D is unresolved. The germline gives CDR1 LGHDT, CDR2 YNNKEL (reference sequence). The germline V and J ends were trimmed by 1 base and 6 bases, with 9 bases remaining between them. This CDR3 contains 14 residues. The CDR3: CASSQGYSSGELFF. Written as DNA, the CDR3 is TGTGCCAGCAGCCAAGGGTACTCCTCCGGGGAGCTGTTTTTT.

V is TRBV7-9 and J is TRBJ2-4, with TRBD2 as a possible D gene (6 bases). This CDR3 is built from 12 residues. Between the trimmed V and J ends, which lost 4 bases and 11 bases, there was a span of 12 bases. Per the germline V gene, CDR1 is SEHNR and CDR2 is FQNEAQ (reference sequence). The CDR3 region is CASSSTGTLQYF. CDR3 DNA sequence: TGTGCCAGCAGCTCTACCGGGACTCTTCAGTACTTC.

The chain has TRBV11-2 and TRBJ2-3, with TRBD1 matching over 12 bases. Per germline, CDR1 SGHAT and CDR2 FQNNGV. J gave up 7 bases and V 6 bases, and 8 bases lay outside the gene matches. This CDR3 region has 15 residues. The CDR3 DNA reads as TGTGCCAGCAGAACTGGGACAGGGGGCCGAAATACGCAGTATTTT. Its protein is CASRTGTGGRNTQYF.

This clone has more than one count but fewer than ten. The chain has TRBV7-8 and TRBJ2-1; 10 nucleotides line up with TRBD2. J was trimmed by 6 bases and V by 5 bases; bases with no gene match: 7. This CDR3 is 15 amino acids long. Per germline, CDR1 SGHVS and CDR2 FQNEAQ. CDR3 sequence (DNA): TGTGCCAGCAGCAGGATTAGCGGGGGGATCAATGAGCAGTTCTTC. It codes for CASSRISGGINEQFF.

V and J are TRBV3-1 (or the pseudogene TRBV3-2) and TRBJ2-7, with 8 positions matching TRBD2. There are 13 residues in the CDR3. Losses at the gene ends were 4 bases for V and 6 bases for J; bases not matched to a gene: 5. Germline CDR1 and CDR2: LGHDT and YNNKEL (reference sequence). The CDR3 DNA is TGTGCCAGCAGCCCCGGACTAGCCCGCGAGCAGTACTTC. Translating gives CASSPGLAREQYF.

The chain links TRBV27 to TRBJ1-5, with 9 nucleotides matching TRBD1. The V gene's germline CDR1 is MNHEY and CDR2 SMNVEV (reference sequence). The CDR3 is made up of 15 amino acids. Losses at the gene ends were 4 bases for V and 1 base for J; bases not matched to a gene: 2. DNA of the CDR3: TGTGCCAGCAGTTATGGGACAGGGAGCAATCAGCCCCAGCATTTT. Translating gives CASSYGTGSNQPQHF.

The chain employs TRBV7-6 and TRBJ2-3, with 10 bases aligning to TRBD2. Germline V gene lookup returns CDR1 SGHVS and CDR2 FNYEAQ. J gave up 5 bases and V 2 bases, and 4 bases lay outside the gene matches. The CDR3 consists of 15 residues. CDR3 sequence: CASSLLAGAGDTQYF. In DNA form, the CDR3 reads TGTGCCAGCAGCTTACTAGCGGGAGCCGGAGATACGCAGTATTTT.

The chain employs TRBV9 and TRBJ2-2; 8 nucleotides line up with TRBD2. Germline-derived CDR1 and CDR2 are SGDLS and YYNGEE. The ends lost 2 bases at V and 3 bases at J; junction bases unmatched: 0. This CDR3 region has 14 residues. The DNA for the CDR3 is TGTGCCAGCAGCGTCGGGGGGGACACCGGGGAGCTGTTTTTT. The encoded protein is CASSVGGDTGELFF.

This sequence joins TRBV19 and TRBJ2-7, with TRBD2 matching over 14 bases. Trimming cost V 3 bases and J 1 base; bases outside gene matches: 11. The CDR3 is 19 amino acids. From germline, CDR1 is LNHDA and CDR2 SQIVND (reference sequence). The CDR3 DNA reads as TGTGCCAGTAGTATCAATCCCGGGACTAGCGGGAGTCTGTCCTACGAGCAGTACTTC. Its translation: CASSINPGTSGSLSYEQYF.

The rearrangement joins TRBV11-2 to TRBJ2-2; 7 nucleotides agree with TRBD2. The CDR3 length is 16 residues. Germline lookup yields CDR1 SGHAT and CDR2 FQNNGV. V lost 1 base and J lost 4; bases outside the gene matches: 6. CDR3 DNA: TGTGCCAGCAGCTTAGTCCTGCGGGAGAGCACCGGGGAGCTGTTTTTT. Translating gives CASSLVLRESTGELFF.

The chain links TRBV7-9 to TRBJ1-2, with D possibly TRBD1 on 5 matching bases. The CDR3 totals 16 residues. Germline V gives CDR1 SEHNR, CDR2 FQNEAQ (reference sequence). Trimming took off 2 bases at V and 2 bases at J, with 15 bases between the two ends. The CDR3, as DNA: TGTGCCAGCAGCTTACCACACCCCGGGGGAAACTATGGCTACACCTTC. Its translation: CASSLPHPGGNYGYTF.

CDR3 region: CASSPIQGASFYEQYF. CDR3 DNA: TGTGCCAGCAGCCCGATACAGGGGGCGAGTTTCTACGAGCAGTACTTC. The V gene is TRBV14, the J gene TRBJ2-7; 9 nucleotides agree with TRBD1. Losses at the gene ends were 4 bases for V and 3 bases for J; bases not matched to a gene: 10. The CDR3 spans 16 residues. In germline, CDR1 is SGHDN, CDR2 FVKESK.

This rearrangement joins TRBV19 to TRBJ1-5, with D tentatively TRBD1 (5 bases). This CDR3 comprises 13 residues. Germline CDR1 reads LNHDA; CDR2 reads SQIVND (reference sequence). The V end was cut by 7 bases, the J end by 0 bases, with 7 bases between. The chain's CDR3 is CASNRYSNQPQHF. CDR3 nucleotides: TGTGCCAGTAACAGGTATAGCAATCAGCCCCAGCATTTT.

In regard to this clone: The identical CDR3 is also encoded by other nucleotide sequences in the sample. V usage is TRBV7-8 and J usage is TRBJ2-7, with D maybe TRBD1 (5 bases). Trimming took 2 bases from V and 0 from J, leaving 11 bases between them. CDR3 size: 15 residues. The V gene's germline CDR1 is SGHVS and CDR2 FQNEAQ. The CDR3 DNA sequence: TGTGCCAGCAGCTTATTCCAGGGCCCCTCCTACGAGCAGTACTTC. As protein: CASSLFQGPSYEQYF.

As for this clone: This probably arose from a read error, given a far larger clone one base away. The V call is TRBV7-9, the J call TRBJ1-2, with 8 bases fitting TRBD1. Germline assignment: CDR1 SEHNR and CDR2 FQNEAQ (reference sequence). The CDR3 runs 13 residues. V was clipped by 3 bases and J by 6 bases; unmatched bases: 3. CDR3 sequence (DNA): TGTGCCAGCAGCTTGACAGGGGTTCATGGCTACACCTTC. Its translation: CASSLTGVHGYTF.

CDR3 amino acids: CASSYTGQGTGELFF. The CDR3 region has the DNA TGTGCCAGCAGTTACACGGGACAGGGGACCGGGGAGCTGTTTTTT. The chain uses TRBV6-5 and TRBJ2-2, with 10 bases aligning to TRBD1. J was trimmed by 5 bases and V by 2 bases; bases with no gene match: 2. Germline V gene lookup returns CDR1 MNHEY and CDR2 SVGAGI. The CDR3 consists of 15 residues.

The chain is built from TRBV28 and TRBJ2-3; D gene unclear. V was pared by 6 bases and J by 6 bases, with 16 bases between. Germline-derived CDR1 and CDR2 are MDHEN and SYDVKM. This CDR3 is 14 amino acids long. Here the CDR3 DNA reads TGTGCCAGCAGGTTGGCGCCCTCAGCGGATACGCAGTATTTT. It encodes CASRLAPSADTQYF.

This clone was detected only a few times. The chain has TRBV20-1 and TRBJ2-7, with TRBD1 matching 8 bases. Trimming cost V 3 bases and J 7 bases; bases outside gene matches: 14. The germline V gene has CDR1 DFQATT and CDR2 SNEGSKA (reference sequence). The CDR3 loop spans 15 amino acids. For the CDR3, the DNA is TGCAGTGCTAGTCATGAACAGGGGGACGTTATAGAGCAGTACTTC. Amino acids: CSASHEQGDVIEQYF.

J is TRBJ1-6 and V is TRBV4-1; D gene uncertain. Germline V gene lookup returns CDR1 MGHRA and CDR2 YSYEKL. V shed 0 bases and J shed 10 bases, with 13 bases lying between them. CDR3 length: 15 amino acids. The CDR3 sequence: CASSQDINSKSPLHF. Written as DNA, the CDR3 is TGCGCCAGCAGCCAAGACATAAACTCAAAATCACCCCTCCACTTT.

V and J are TRBV4-1 and TRBJ2-7, with 7 nucleotides matching TRBD2. CDR1 is MGHRA, CDR2 YSYEKL, per germline. The CDR3 totals 16 residues. Trimming at V came to 1 base and at J to 4 bases, leaving 10 bases not matched to a gene. In nucleotides, the CDR3 is TGCGCCAGCAGCCAAGGGTGGAGCGGGGAAGAGTACGAGCAGTACTTC. Translated, it gives CASSQGWSGEEYEQYF.

The table lists this clone with a few counts. The chain carries TRBV4-2 and TRBJ1-4; D may be TRBD1 (6 bases). V gave up 5 bases and J gave up 0 bases, with 10 bases separating them. Germline V gives CDR1 LGHNA, CDR2 YNFKEQ. The CDR3 runs 15 residues. CDR3 sequence: CASSEGQPTNEKLFF. CDR3 bases: TGTGCCAGCAGCGAAGGACAGCCAACTAATGAAAAACTGTTTTTT.

The chain is built from TRBV11-2 and TRBJ1-4; 12 nucleotides align to TRBD1. Germline V gene data show CDR1 as SGHAT and CDR2 as FQNNGV. CDR3 length: 14 amino acids. J gave up 7 bases and V 3 bases, and 0 bases lay outside the gene matches. The CDR3 loop is CASSLGQGAEKLFF. DNA for the CDR3: TGTGCCAGCAGCTTGGGACAGGGGGCTGAAAAACTGTTTTTT.